The clone carrying this TCR beta chain was counted between two and nine times. What it binds is not known. This record belongs to a study of T-cell reconstitution after alpha-beta-depleted transplantation in children. Findings and limits, study-wide: Alpha-beta T cells present about two months after transplant were reported to originate from several hundred expanded graft clones.

The TCRbeta library incorporated unique molecular identifiers. From the PCR reads, TCRdb called clonotypes with MiXCR, one entry per CDR3 protein. The table has tens of thousands of distinct CDR3 sequences, around half seen once. The source of this sequence is a boy under two years old with SCID, due to receive a stem cell transplant. The material sequenced was peripheral blood, taken before TCRalphabeta/CD19-depleted stem cell transplant.

As DNA, the CDR3 is TGTGCCAGCAGTCCCGACAGAACCGCACCCTATGGCTACACCTTC. Encoded protein: CASSPDRTAPYGYTF. The chain uses TRBV7-8 and TRBJ1-2, with D possibly TRBD1 on 5 matching bases. The germline gives CDR1 SGHVS, CDR2 FQNEAQ. The CDR3 consists of 15 residues. V lost 6 bases and J 4 bases, leaving 18 bases between the germline ends. Drawing the rest from reference TRBV7-8 and TRBJ1-2, the complete variable domain is GAGVSQSPRYKVAKRGQDVALRCDPISGHVSLFWYQQALGQGPEFLTYFQNEAQLDKSGLPSDRFFAERPEGSVSTLKIQRTQQEDSAVYLCASSPDRTAPYGYTFGSGTRLTVV.